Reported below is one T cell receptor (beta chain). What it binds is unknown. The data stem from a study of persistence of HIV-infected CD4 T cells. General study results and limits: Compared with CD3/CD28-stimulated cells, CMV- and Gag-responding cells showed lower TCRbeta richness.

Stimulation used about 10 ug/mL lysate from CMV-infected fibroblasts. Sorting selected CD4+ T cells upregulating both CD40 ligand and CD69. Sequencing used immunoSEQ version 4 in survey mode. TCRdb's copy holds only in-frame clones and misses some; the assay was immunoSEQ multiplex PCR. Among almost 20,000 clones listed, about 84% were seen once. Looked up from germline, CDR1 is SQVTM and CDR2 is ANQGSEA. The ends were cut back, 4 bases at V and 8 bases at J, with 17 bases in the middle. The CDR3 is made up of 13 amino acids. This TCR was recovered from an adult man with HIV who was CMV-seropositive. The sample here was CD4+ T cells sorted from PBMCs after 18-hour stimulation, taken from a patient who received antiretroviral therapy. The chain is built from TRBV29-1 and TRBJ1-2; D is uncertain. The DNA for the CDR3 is TGCAGCGTTGTTGGATCCCTTGAAAGAGGCTACACCTTC. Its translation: CSVVGSLERGYTF.